A single sample is the source of the 16 T cell receptor beta chains below, sequenced in a study of identical twins. TCRdb reanalysed the 5' RACE reads using MiXCR and keeps one entry per CDR3 protein. This table has around 240,000 distinct CDR3 sequences, 10% to 13% appearing once. Input material: memory T cells sorted from blood. The receptors were sampled from a man aged 45-65 years in good health.

This clonotype was observed a handful of times. The chain carries TRBV20-1 and TRBJ2-4, with 7 positions matching TRBD2. Germline V lookup: CDR1 DFQATT, CDR2 SNEGSKA (reference sequence). This CDR3 is built from 14 residues. V shed 6 bases, J shed 3 bases, and the junction held 8 bases outside the gene matches. The chain's CDR3 is CSAGGLADKNIQYF. The CDR3 DNA follows: TGCAGTGCGGGCGGGCTAGCGGACAAAAACATTCAGTACTTC.

This clonotype was seen repeatedly, ten times or more. The CDR3 DNA is TGCAGTGCTAGGGACCGGACAGACCAAGCTTTCTTT. It encodes CSARDRTDQAFF. V usage is TRBV20-1 and J usage is TRBJ1-1; possibly TRBD1 for D (6 bases). The CDR3 has 12 amino acids. With 3 bases removed from V and 9 bases from J, the gap between germline ends came to 14 bases. CDR1 DFQATT and CDR2 SNEGSKA come from the germline V gene (reference sequence).

The chain has TRBV6-2 or TRBV6-3 and TRBJ2-2; D might be TRBD1 (5 bases). Germline CDR1 reads MNHEY; CDR2 reads SVGEGT. Trimming left V 7 bases short and J 5 bases short, with 17 bases between. CDR3 length: 15 amino acids. CDR3 protein: CASTYMNQGTGELFF. The CDR3 DNA reads TGTGCCAGCACCTACATGAATCAGGGAACCGGGGAGCTGTTTTTT.

The chain is built from TRBV20-1 and TRBJ2-1; TRBD2 might be the D (5 bases). V lost 2 bases to trimming and J lost 7 bases, with 9 bases between them. Germline-derived CDR1 and CDR2 are DFQATT and SNEGSKA (reference sequence). This CDR3 has 12 amino acids. This CDR3 is CSARQLANEQFF. CDR3 nucleotides: TGCAGTGCTAGACAGCTAGCTAATGAGCAGTTCTTC.

The V and J genes are TRBV12-3 or TRBV12-4 and TRBJ1-2; TRBD1 aligns across 12 bases. CDR3 length equals 13 residues. The junction had 2 bases not matched to a gene; V was cut back by 8 bases and J by 4 bases. The CDR3 nucleotides are TGTGCCAGCGGGACAGGGGGCGGCTATGGCTACACCTTC. Its protein product is CASGTGGGYGYTF.

This clonotype showed up many times. The chain couples TRBV14 to TRBJ1-1; the D is unclear. V lost 2 bases and J 9 bases, leaving 10 bases between the germline ends. The CDR3 is made up of 12 amino acids. Germline CDR1 and CDR2: SGHDN and FVKESK. The CDR3 sequence: CASSQLGSKAFF. CDR3 nucleotides: TGTGCCAGCAGCCAATTGGGGTCGAAAGCTTTCTTT.

The chain uses TRBV3-1 and TRBJ2-5; 8 bases align to TRBD2. J was trimmed by 4 bases and V by 1 base; bases with no gene match: 14. From germline, CDR1 is LGHDT and CDR2 YNNKEL (reference sequence). The CDR3 is 18 amino acids. This CDR3 reads CASSQGASGLARGETQYF. In DNA form, the CDR3 reads TGTGCCAGCAGCCAAGGAGCTAGCGGGTTGGCGAGAGGAGAGACCCAGTACTTC.

This clonotype was observed many times. The CDR3 DNA reads TGTGCCAGTAGTATCGGGCTAGCCCCCTACAATGAGCAGTTCTTC. Translated: CASSIGLAPYNEQFF. The chain has TRBV19 and TRBJ2-1, with D maybe TRBD2 (5 bases). The germline gives CDR1 LNHDA, CDR2 SQIVND (reference sequence). CDR3 length: 15 amino acids. V was pared by 3 bases and J by 2 bases, with 11 bases between.

Here the CDR3 DNA reads TGTGCCAGCAGCCCCGACAGGGCCGGCACTGAAGCTTTCTTT. This codes for CASSPDRAGTEAFF. This rearrangement joins TRBV14 to TRBJ1-1; 7 bases fit TRBD1. J lost 4 bases, V lost 4 bases, and 6 bases had no gene match. The CDR3 consists of 14 residues. Germline V gene sequence: CDR1 SGHDN, CDR2 FVKESK.

This chain links TRBV20-1 with TRBJ2-7; 7 bases match TRBD1. Germline V gene data show CDR1 as DFQATT and CDR2 as SNEGSKA (reference sequence). The CDR3 spans 13 residues. Unmatched junction bases numbered 8, after V lost 3 bases and J lost 6 bases. The CDR3 is CSASPQGIREQYF. In nucleotides, the CDR3 is TGCAGTGCTAGCCCACAGGGGATTCGCGAGCAGTACTTC.

The sample holds many counts of this clonotype. The chain couples TRBV7-2 to TRBJ2-2; maybe TRBD2 (5 bases). This CDR3 spans 15 amino acids. V was cut by 3 bases and J by 6 bases, with 14 bases left in between. Germline V gives CDR1 SGHTA, CDR2 FQGNSA. CDR3 in amino acids: CASSFSRWGAGELFF. The CDR3 bases are TGTGCCAGCAGCTTTAGTCGCTGGGGAGCCGGGGAGCTGTTTTTT. Full variable domain (missing parts from reference TRBV7-2 and TRBJ2-2): GAGVSQSPSNKVTEKGKDVELRCDPISGHTALYWYRQSLGQGLEFLIYFQGNSAPDKSGLPSDRFSAERTGGSVSTLTIQRTQQEDSAVYLCASSFSRWGAGELFFGEGSRLTVL.

At least ten counts were recorded for this clonotype. J is TRBJ2-3 and V is TRBV7-2, with TRBD1 identical over 11 bases. Germline CDR1 and CDR2: SGHTA and FQGNSA. This CDR3 is 16 amino acids long. The junction had 5 bases not matched to a gene; V was cut back by 6 bases and J by 0 bases. This chain's CDR3 is CASSWTGGVSTDTQYF. The CDR3 DNA reads as TGTGCCAGCAGTTGGACAGGGGGCGTTAGCACAGATACGCAGTATTTT.

V and J are TRBV7-9 and TRBJ2-1, with D possibly TRBD2 on 6 matching bases. CDR1 and CDR2 from the germline V gene are SEHNR and FQNEAQ (reference sequence). The V end lost 2 bases, the J end lost 4 bases, and 12 bases lay between the germline ends. The CDR3 consists of 15 residues. The CDR3 region has the DNA TGTGCCAGCAGCTTAAAATGGCGGGATTACAATGAGCAGTTCTTC. Protein: CASSLKWRDYNEQFF.

There are many counts of this clonotype. The chain combines TRBV3-1 with TRBJ2-7; 7 bases agree with TRBD2. The germline CDR1 and CDR2 sequences are LGHDT and YNNKEL (reference sequence). J lost 2 bases, V lost 1 base, and 5 bases had no gene match. This CDR3 has 15 residues. The CDR3 DNA is TGTGCCAGCAGCCAAGCAAGCGGGGTTGCCTACGAGCAGTACTTC. This translates into CASSQASGVAYEQYF.

CDR3 sequence reads: CASSFGGPGNEQFF. The CDR3 coding sequence is TGTGCCAGCAGTTTTGGAGGGCCGGGAAATGAGCAGTTCTTC. The genes are TRBV28 and TRBJ2-1, with D perhaps TRBD2 (6 bases). The ends were cut back, 3 bases at V and 7 bases at J, with 13 bases in the middle. The CDR3 is 14 amino acids. In germline, CDR1 is MDHEN, CDR2 SYDVKM.

Ten or more counts support this clonotype. The chain joins TRBV6-2 or TRBV6-3 to TRBJ2-1; TRBD2 is a possible D gene (6 bases). The length of the CDR3 is 17 residues. Trimming removed 2 bases from V and 1 base from J, with 15 bases in between. CDR1 MNHEY and CDR2 SVGEGT come from the germline V gene. CDR3 region: CASSYLNGGWSYNEQFF. The CDR3 DNA reads as TGTGCCAGCAGTTACCTGAACGGGGGTTGGTCCTACAATGAGCAGTTCTTC.